This T cell receptor (beta chain) is drawn from a study of shared clonotypes between healthy human individuals. Original handling: Filtering differed since immunoSEQ provided only junctions, with no quality scores. Data came from immunoSEQ multiplex PCR; TCRdb stores just in-frame clones and leaves some out. Clone size and the V and J calls come from that table; the DNA yielded D and trimming. The sample lists some 2 million clones, over 85% occurring once. CD8 cells classed as naive were CD45RO-negative and positively selected for CCR7, excluding terminally differentiated effector memory CD45RA+ cells. There are 15 residues in the CDR3. Germline V lookup: CDR1 SGDLS, CDR2 YYNGEE. J gave up 8 bases and V 5 bases, and 12 bases lay outside the gene matches.

The material sequenced was naive CD8+ T cells sorted from blood. The clonotype was recovered from a man aged 18 to 29 in good health. The J gene is TRBJ1-4, the V gene TRBV9; 7 nucleotides agree with TRBD1. The CDR3 region has the DNA TGTGCCAGCAGTCCCCTAACAGGGGTCGGGGAAAAACTGTTTTTT. This translates into CASSPLTGVGEKLFF.